The T cell receptor (beta chain) described here comes from a study of blood T cell repertoires in COVID-19 (dated by TCRdb to 2018 to 2020). General notes on the study: The collaborator samples originated in the United States, Italy and Spain and spanned the acute and convalescent phases of COVID-19. Nearly every sample came with metadata listing a de-identified subject ID, COVID-19 status, age in years and sex. Samples were obtained from the ongoing ImmuneRACE study (first 160 participants) and from 1,200 or so subjects provided by 6 global collaborators. The repertoires were made available in a free public database intended to serve as a resource for research on the immune response to SARS-CoV-2. The dataset comprised deeply sampled blood TCRbeta repertoires from subjects exposed to, actively infected with, or recovered from COVID-19. HLA class I and class II types, where available, came from metadata supplied by the sample provider rather than from assay-based typing. The prospective study material was composed of cDNA or gDNA derived from T cells, B-cell-depleted T cells, or PBMCs. General findings and caveats noted by the study authors: How much clinical and demographic metadata was included differed by source and by participant, and the metadata was provided uncurated.

The immunoSEQ Assay, a bias-controlled multiplex PCR, was used to amplify TCRbeta CDR3 regions from genomic DNA. In the source study's methods: The number of nucleated cells in each sample was estimated from the amplification of reference gene primers within the assay. To quantify the absolute abundance of each unique TCRbeta CDR3 rearrangement, sequence reads were collapsed and filtered. For each sample, productive Simpson clonality was calculated as the square root of Simpson's diversity index across productive rearrangements. TCRdb provides this immuneACCESS table in a form limited to in-frame rearrangements. Some clones are lacking; in checked studies, under half of them reflect an unresolved V gene, and why the rest are absent is not known. V and J calls and clone size are given by that table; D and trimming were obtained from the DNA. The sample table lists 200,000 to 300,000 clones, about 85% of them with a count of one. Approximately 6.3% of the sample belongs to the ten largest clones.

The germline V gene (reference sequence) supplies CDR1 LNHDA and CDR2 SQIVND. The CDR3 runs 16 amino acids, cysteine and phenylalanine included. This entry keeps only the CDR3 DNA: 48 bases, framed from base 1. Trimming removed 5 bases from V and 6 bases from J, leaving 20 bases between the germline ends. As regards this clone: No antigen is known for it. Base-call qualities are not available, and no considerably larger clone is one nucleotide away.

Each collaborating institution followed its own protocols to collect whole blood in K2EDTA tubes. For TCRbeta analysis, collaborator samples were shipped as frozen whole blood, as isolated PBMCs, or as DNA extracted from either sample type. Sequencing was performed on peripheral blood. The sequence was collected from a woman in her sixties with active or convalescent COVID-19. This chain is built from TRBV19 and TRBJ2-1; the D gene is perhaps TRBD2, on 6 matching bases. The CDR3 loop reads CASSVVTRSLSNEQFF. The nucleotide sequence is given as TGTGCCAGTAGTGTGGTGACTAGGTCGCTAAGCAATGAGCAGTTCTTC. The CDR3, completed at both ends by the reference TRBV19 and TRBJ2-1 genes, gives the full variable domain DGGITQSPKYLFRKEGQNVTLSCEQNLNHDAMYWYRQDPGQGLRLIYYSQIVNDFQKGDIAEGYSVSREKKESFPLTVTSAQKNPTAFYLCASSVVTRSLSNEQFFGPGTRLTVL.